These 9 T cell receptor beta chains were sequenced from one sample in a study of neurological immune-mediated disorders. TCRdb recomputed calls from the 5' RACE reads with MiXCR, one row per CDR3 protein. Of about 30,000 distinct CDR3 sequences listed, approximately 5% were seen once; the top ten hold 2% to 2.5%. The sequencing input was CD4+ T cells from blood. The receptors shown here come from a woman between 50 and 59 years old in good health.

This clonotype was seen ten or more times. The chain couples TRBV7-9 to TRBJ2-1, with a possible D match to TRBD2 (6 bases). The germline gives CDR1 SEHNR, CDR2 FQNEAQ (reference sequence). Trimming cost V 3 bases and J 6 bases, with 18 bases left between them. The CDR3 sequence is 16 residues long. CDR3 bases: TGTGCCAGCAGCTTCACCGGGACTCTAAATTCCAATGAGCAGTTCTTC. This gives the protein CASSFTGTLNSNEQFF.

This clonotype was seen at least ten times. This CDR3 is CASSLIGLAGYNEQFF. CDR3 DNA: TGTGCCAGCAGCCTCATAGGACTAGCGGGGTACAATGAGCAGTTCTTC. The chain combines TRBV7-2 with TRBJ2-1; 12 bases are a match to TRBD2. V was clipped by 5 bases and J by 4 bases; unmatched bases: 6. Per germline, CDR1 SGHTA and CDR2 FQGNSA. This CDR3 region has 16 residues.

This clonotype came up a few times. The V gene is TRBV5-1, the J gene TRBJ1-2, with D perhaps matching TRBD1 (5 bases). There are 13 residues in the CDR3. Germline V gene sequence: CDR1 SGHRS, CDR2 YFSETQ. The ends were cut back, 0 bases at V and 8 bases at J, with 11 bases in the middle. The CDR3 spells CASSLAVGDGYTF. CDR3 nucleotides: TGCGCCAGCAGCTTGGCCGTTGGGGACGGCTACACCTTC.

This clonotype was picked up many times. The chain is built from TRBV6-2 or TRBV6-3 and TRBJ2-1; perhaps TRBD1 as D (5 bases). Between the trimmed V and J ends, which lost 5 bases and 0 bases, there was a span of 14 bases. Germline-derived CDR1 and CDR2 are MNHEY and SVGEGT. CDR3 size: 16 residues. The CDR3: CASSPRTSSSYNEQFF. CDR3 bases: TGTGCCAGCAGTCCCCGGACATCGAGCTCCTACAATGAGCAGTTCTTC.

This clonotype was seen many times. The CDR3 sequence: CASRHGGGYEQYF. In nucleotides, the CDR3 is TGTGCCAGCAGGCATGGGGGGGGCTACGAGCAGTACTTC. This chain connects TRBV14 to TRBJ2-7, with 7 bases fitting TRBD2. The germline V gene encodes CDR1 SGHDN and CDR2 FVKESK. The trim removed 6 bases at V and 3 bases at J, leaving 5 bases unmatched. This CDR3 has 13 amino acids.

There are many counts of this clonotype. The chain combines TRBV28 with TRBJ2-5; TRBD1 matches 7 bases. V trimming: 7 bases; J trimming: 5 bases; junction bases outside the gene matches: 7. The CDR3 contains 13 residues. Germline V gives CDR1 MDHEN, CDR2 SYDVKM. CDR3 coding DNA: TGTGCCAGCACCCCGGACAGGCGGGAGACCCAGTACTTC. Its protein is CASTPDRRETQYF.

This clonotype was recorded many times. Here the CDR3 DNA reads TGCAGTGCTAGAAGGGACTTTTCTAGCACAGATACGCAGTATTTT. Encoded protein: CSARRDFSSTDTQYF. The V call is TRBV20-1, the J call TRBJ2-3; the D gene is possibly TRBD2 (6 bases). V was pared by 2 bases and J by 0 bases, with 12 bases between. CDR3 length: 15 amino acids. The germline V gene encodes CDR1 DFQATT and CDR2 SNEGSKA (reference sequence).

This clonotype was recorded at least ten times. This chain joins TRBV7-2 and TRBJ1-5; TRBD1 aligns across 7 bases. CDR3 length: 14 residues. Germline values: CDR1 SGHTA, CDR2 FQGNSA. Losses at the gene ends were 7 bases for V and 7 bases for J; bases not matched to a gene: 10. This chain's CDR3 is CASTQQGSEQPQHF. Written as DNA, the CDR3 is TGTGCCAGCACACAACAGGGGTCAGAACAGCCCCAGCATTTT.

This clonotype occurred many times. This chain links TRBV5-1 with TRBJ2-3; 8 nucleotides agree with TRBD2. The CDR3 contains 17 residues. Germline-derived CDR1 and CDR2 are SGHRS and YFSETQ. The ends lost 6 bases at V and 1 base at J; junction bases unmatched: 13. CDR3 residues: CASTDQTSGFRTDTQYF. The CDR3, as DNA: TGCGCCAGCACGGACCAAACTAGCGGCTTCCGCACAGATACGCAGTATTTT. Full variable domain (outside the CDR3, taken from reference TRBV5-1 and TRBJ2-3): KAGVTQTPRYLIKTRGQQVTLSCSPISGHRSVSWYQQTPGQGLQFLFEYFSETQRNKGNFPGRFSGRQFSNSRSEMNVSTLELGDSALYLCASTDQTSGFRTDTQYFGPGTRLTVL.